This TCR beta chain was documented in a study of blood T cells in healthy people across ages. Study in general: Using template switching, researchers captured about one barcoded beta molecule for each two T cells.

Only a few counts were recorded for this clonotype. Primers used in a second PCR of about 6 to 11 cycles were a sample-barcoded 5' primer and a J-beta primer mix. TCRdb re-analysed the 5' RACE reads in MiXCR, keeping a single row per CDR3 protein. The data hold roughly 800,000 distinct CDR3 sequences, with roughly 60% observed a single time. Germline-derived CDR1 and CDR2 are MGHDK and SYGVNS. The CDR3 covers 10 residues. Trimming took 4 bases from V and 9 from J, leaving 4 bases between them. Sequenced material: blood. V gene TRBV25-1 combines with J gene TRBJ2-1; no clear D. This receptor was identified in a man under 40 in good health. Here the CDR3 reads CASSGSEQFF. CDR3 bases: TGTGCCAGCAGTGGATCTGAGCAGTTCTTC.